This T cell receptor beta chain was obtained from a study of cytomegalovirus exposure and HLA in healthy donors. Of note for this clone: Its antigen is not known.

CDR1 is SGHDT, CDR2 YYEEEE, per germline. The CDR3 has 15 amino acids. The ends lost 4 bases at V and 0 bases at J; junction bases unmatched: 3. Findings and caveats of the study: In an earlier analysis, productive rearrangement rates for most beta V segments clustered near 87% or 30%.

With 60 Vbeta and 13 Jbeta primers, the PCR was carried out. Measured with immunoSEQ multiplex PCR; TCRdb has only the in-frame clones, and not every one. The sample lists 250,000 or so clones, around 90% occurring once. The chain links TRBV5-6 to TRBJ2-3, with 9 bases aligning to TRBD2. This clonotype was obtained from a girl aged 2 to 9 in good health and CMV-seronegative. Sequencing used PBMCs. The CDR3 sequence is CASSSGLASTDTQYF. The CDR3 DNA follows: TGTGCCAGCAGCAGTGGACTAGCGAGCACAGATACGCAGTATTTT.